This entry lists 18 T cell receptor beta chains sequenced from one sample in a study of Graves' ophthalmopathy and Graves' hyperthyroidism (dated by TCRdb to 2016 to 2019). The reads were generated on an Illumina HiSeq 2000. For repertoire sequencing, the TCR beta CDR3 regions were amplified from RNA transcripts. HTBI primers and the Qiagen OneStep RT-PCR kit were used in a first-round RT-PCR, which was followed by a second-round multiplex PCR, size selection and purification. In-frame beta chains were kept once TCRdb had trimmed the public reads at Q25 with fastp and called clones with MiXCR. Each entry is one CDR3 protein sequence, shown with its most common DNA and genes. For this sample the table gives 340,000 or so distinct CDR3 sequences, of which about a sixth were detected only once. Around an eighth of the sample rests with the top ten. Sequencing input: peripheral blood. The receptors originated from an adult man with Graves' ophthalmopathy.

The V gene is TRBV7-9, the J gene TRBJ2-7; D gene uncertain. The CDR3 consists of 13 residues. From germline, CDR1 is SEHNR and CDR2 FQNEAQ (reference sequence). Trimming took off 1 base at V and 9 bases at J, with 13 bases between the two ends. In DNA form, the CDR3 reads TGTGCCAGCAGCTTAGATAAGGGTGGCGGGCAGTACTTC. This gives the protein CASSLDKGGGQYF.

This clonotype showed up many times. This sequence joins TRBV30 and TRBJ1-1, with D perhaps matching TRBD1 (5 bases). Per germline, CDR1 GTSNPN and CDR2 SVGIG (reference sequence). This CDR3 is built from 13 residues. Trimming cost V 8 bases and J 1 base, with 14 bases left between them. CDR3: CAGPGLTNTEAFF. CDR3 bases: TGTGCCGGACCGGGACTGACGAACACTGAAGCTTTCTTT.

This clonotype showed up many times. The chain combines TRBV12-3 or TRBV12-4 with TRBJ2-7; no reliable D call. The CDR3 consists of 11 residues. V lost 5 bases and J lost 6, with 8 bases in between. CDR3 sequence (DNA): TGTGCCAGCAGTAGGGCGTCCGAGCAGTACTTC. It specifies CASSRASEQYF.

This clonotype has at least ten counts. The genes are TRBV6-5 and TRBJ1-2; 7 bases map to TRBD1. The J segment lost 12 bases and the V segment lost 5 bases, leaving 18 bases of the junction unmatched. Germline lookup yields CDR1 MNHEY and CDR2 SVGAGI. The CDR3 contains 15 residues. For the CDR3, the DNA is TGTGCCAGCAGTCCACAAGAGACAGGGATTACTACGGACACCTTC. Encoded protein: CASSPQETGITTDTF.

The genes are TRBV5-6 and TRBJ2-5; 7 nucleotides line up with TRBD1. Germline V gene sequence: CDR1 SGHDT, CDR2 YYEEEE. The CDR3 is 17 amino acids. V trimming: 1 base; J trimming: 5 bases; junction bases outside the gene matches: 14. Here the CDR3 DNA reads TGTGCCAGCAGCTTGTTAAGAGGGGGCCCCTATCGGGAGACCCAGTACTTC. Its translation is CASSLLRGGPYRETQYF.

This clonotype was detected ten times or more. This chain connects TRBV5-1 to TRBJ2-7, with D perhaps TRBD1 or TRBD2 (5 bases each). V lost 0 bases, J lost 6 bases, and 19 bases lay in between. Germline CDR1 is SGHRS and CDR2 is YFSETQ. The CDR3 length is 16 residues. The CDR3, as DNA: TGCGCCAGCAGCTTGGTGGCAGGGACGGTGGCAGTCGAGCAGTACTTC. Encoded protein: CASSLVAGTVAVEQYF.

This chain joins TRBV5-1 and TRBJ2-7, with 9 bases matching TRBD1. With V trimmed by 3 bases and J by 3 bases, 10 bases remained unmatched. The CDR3 spans 16 residues. Germline CDR1 SGHRS, CDR2 YFSETQ. The CDR3 DNA reads TGCGCCAGCAGCTACACAGGGGGCGCCTCCATCTACGAGCAGTACTTC. Translating gives CASSYTGGASIYEQYF.

This clonotype was seen repeatedly, ten times or more. The rearrangement joins TRBV11-2 to TRBJ2-7; 15 bases map to TRBD2. Germline lookup yields CDR1 SGHAT and CDR2 FQNNGV. The J segment lost 6 bases and the V segment lost 6 bases, leaving 15 bases of the junction unmatched. CDR3 length: 18 residues. The CDR3 coding sequence is TGTGCCAGCAGTTTCTATACGGGACTAGCGGGAGGAGCCTCCGAGCAGTACTTC. It specifies CASSFYTGLAGGASEQYF.

V usage is TRBV28 and J usage is TRBJ1-5; D ambiguous. The CDR3 is made up of 12 amino acids. Trimming removed 3 bases from V and 6 bases from J, with 6 bases in between. Germline V gene lookup returns CDR1 MDHEN and CDR2 SYDVKM. The CDR3 DNA reads as TGTGCCAGCAGTTTTTGGGGTCAGCCCCAGCATTTT. Encoded protein: CASSFWGQPQHF.

This clonotype showed up many times. This rearrangement joins TRBV20-1 to TRBJ2-5; TRBD1 matches at 10 bases. With 2 bases clipped from V and 4 bases from J, the junction kept 7 bases outside the gene matches. The CDR3 is made up of 15 amino acids. Looked up from germline, CDR1 is DFQATT and CDR2 is SNEGSKA (reference sequence). CDR3 sequence reads: CSARPGTGVGETQYF. In nucleotides, the CDR3 is TGCAGTGCTAGACCCGGGACAGGGGTTGGAGAGACCCAGTACTTC.

The V and J genes are TRBV6-1 and TRBJ2-7; unclear D gene. The germline gives CDR1 MNHNS, CDR2 SASEGT. Trimming shortened V by 7 bases and J by 6 bases, and 22 bases separated the two germline ends. The CDR3 contains 15 residues. CDR3 DNA sequence: TGTGCCAGCAAAAGCTTGGGCCGTCAAGAGGTCGAGCAGTACTTC. Its translation: CASKSLGRQEVEQYF.

This clonotype was counted many times. This rearrangement joins TRBV11-2 to TRBJ2-5, with D unclear. This CDR3 spans 16 amino acids. From germline, CDR1 is SGHAT and CDR2 FQNNGV. Deletions cut 5 bases from V and 7 bases from J, with 23 bases between. This CDR3 is CASSQIGTDPAGTQYF. The CDR3 nucleotides are TGTGCCAGCAGCCAAATTGGTACCGACCCCGCAGGGACCCAGTACTTC.

In this sample, this clonotype turned up many times. V usage is TRBV6-5 and J usage is TRBJ1-6; no definite D call. The germline V gene encodes CDR1 MNHEY and CDR2 SVGAGI. Trimming took 0 bases from V and 8 from J, leaving 11 bases between them. The CDR3 totals 15 residues. CDR3 loop: CASSYSGDGDSPLHF. In DNA, the CDR3 is TGTGCCAGCAGTTACTCCGGGGATGGGGATTCACCCCTCCACTTT.

This clonotype appeared many times. This rearrangement joins TRBV3-1 to TRBJ1-1, with TRBD1 identical over 7 bases. CDR3 length: 14 amino acids. Trimming took 1 base from V and 3 from J; bases not matched to a gene: 2. Per germline, CDR1 LGHDT and CDR2 YNNKEL (reference sequence). The CDR3 DNA sequence: TGTGCCAGCAGCCAAGCGACAGGGCACACTGAAGCTTTCTTT. Protein: CASSQATGHTEAFF.

This clonotype came up many times. The V and J genes are TRBV9 and TRBJ2-7; D possibly corresponds to TRBD2 (5 bases). The CDR3 runs 15 residues. Germline CDR1 is SGDLS and CDR2 is YYNGEE. Trimming cost V 0 bases and J 0 bases, with 10 bases left between them. The CDR3 here is CASSVAPGNSYEQYF. The CDR3 DNA reads as TGTGCCAGCAGCGTAGCCCCGGGAAACTCCTACGAGCAGTACTTC.

The sample holds many counts of this clonotype. CDR3 loop: CSVDRKTSYGYTF. CDR3 nucleotides: TGCAGCGTTGACCGGAAGACGTCGTATGGCTACACCTTC. V gene TRBV29-1 combines with J gene TRBJ1-2, with no clear D. V was clipped by 3 bases and J by 5 bases, with 13 bases between them. The CDR3 contains 13 residues. Germline loops: CDR1 SQVTM, CDR2 ANQGSEA.

This clonotype has ten or more counts. The chain has TRBV27 and TRBJ2-2; 9 bases match TRBD2. The CDR3 length is 17 residues. Per the germline V gene, CDR1 is MNHEY and CDR2 is SMNVEV (reference sequence). J lost 4 bases, V lost 6 bases, and 12 bases had no gene match. For the CDR3, the DNA is TGTGCCAGCAGCATACGAATAACTAGCGGGTCCACCGGGGAGCTGTTTTTT. It is translated as CASSIRITSGSTGELFF.

The sample holds many counts of this clonotype. This chain connects TRBV20-1 to TRBJ2-5; D is ambiguous. V lost 5 bases and J 4 bases, leaving 17 bases between the germline ends. The CDR3 runs to 14 residues. Germline CDR1 and CDR2: DFQATT and SNEGSKA (reference sequence). CDR3 sequence reads: CSAETTVPPETQYF. The CDR3 DNA reads as TGCAGTGCTGAGACAACAGTTCCCCCAGAGACCCAGTACTTC.